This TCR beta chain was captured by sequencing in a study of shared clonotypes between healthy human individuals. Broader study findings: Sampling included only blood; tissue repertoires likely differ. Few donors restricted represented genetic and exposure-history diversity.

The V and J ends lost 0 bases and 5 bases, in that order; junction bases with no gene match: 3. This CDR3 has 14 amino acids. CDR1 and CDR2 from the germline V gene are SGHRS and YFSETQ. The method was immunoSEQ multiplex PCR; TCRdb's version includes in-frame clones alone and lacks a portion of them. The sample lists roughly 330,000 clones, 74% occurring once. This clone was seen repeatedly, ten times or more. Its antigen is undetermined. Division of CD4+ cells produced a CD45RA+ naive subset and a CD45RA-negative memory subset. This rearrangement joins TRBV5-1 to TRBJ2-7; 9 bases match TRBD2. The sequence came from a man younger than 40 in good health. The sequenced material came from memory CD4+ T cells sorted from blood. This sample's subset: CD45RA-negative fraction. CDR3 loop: CASSLAPSGDEQYF. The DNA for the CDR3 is TGCGCCAGCAGCTTGGCCCCTAGCGGGGACGAGCAGTACTTC.